The text below deals with one TCR beta chain. The antigen is unknown. The data were taken from a study of T cells in localized non-small cell lung cancer. Overall study findings and caveats: Patients showing higher blood T cell density tended to see longer overall survival. Paired adjacent lung recovered a median around 62 of the top 100 tumor clones.

Germline values: CDR1 SGHVS, CDR2 FQNEAQ. V lost 5 bases, J lost 1 base, and 3 bases stayed unmatched. This CDR3 contains 14 residues. TCRdb's copy holds only in-frame clones and misses some; the assay was immunoSEQ multiplex PCR. The sample shows over 20,000 clones, 92% of them seen only once. This receptor was obtained from a man between 35 and 75 years old with stage III squamous cell lung carcinoma. The chain employs TRBV7-8 and TRBJ1-1; 8 bases line up with TRBD1. The sequencing used peripheral blood, collected before any cancer treatment. CDR3 sequence reads: CASSPGQANTEAFF. For the CDR3, the DNA is TGTGCCAGCAGCCCGGGACAGGCGAACACTGAAGCTTTCTTT.